The 9 T cell receptor beta chains below all came from one sample that was sequenced in a study of CD8+CD57+ T cells in acquired aplastic anemia. TCR beta VDJ and CDR3 profiling used genomic DNA as template. TCRdb itself ran the reads through MiXCR, one entry per CDR3 protein. The data contain about 180,000 distinct CDR3 sequences, approximately 48% of them singletons. All sequencing subjects had displayed CD8+CD57+ cell expansion on flow cytometry. Sequenced input: sorted CD4+, CD8+, or CD8+CD57+ T cells (not recorded which) from PBMCs. The source of these receptors is a human donor with aplastic anemia.

The rearrangement links TRBV2 to TRBJ2-1; D possibly corresponds to TRBD1 (6 bases). Germline V gene lookup returns CDR1 SNHLY and CDR2 FYNNEI. The CDR3 contains 12 residues. V was trimmed by 7 bases and J by 6 bases, leaving 10 bases between them. The CDR3, as DNA: TGTGCCAGCAAAAGGGGGTCCAATGAGCAGTTCTTC. Protein product: CASKRGSNEQFF.

This chain connects TRBV24-1 to TRBJ2-5; weak D call: TRBD1 (6 bases). Germline loops: CDR1 KGHDR, CDR2 SFDVKD. V was shortened by 3 bases and J by 5 bases, with 15 bases between the two germline ends. The CDR3 loop spans 15 amino acids. The CDR3 region has the DNA TGTGCCACCAGTGATCCATCACAGGGAAGGGAGACCCAGTACTTC. The encoded protein is CATSDPSQGRETQYF.

With respect to this clonotype: One end of the junction varies from germline; a read error may be responsible. J is TRBJ2-5 and V is TRBV14, with 14 bases matching TRBD2. Germline loops: CDR1 SGHDN, CDR2 FVKESK. The CDR3 has 15 residues. The CDR3 nucleotides read TGTGCCAGCAGCCCGGGACTAGCGGGAGTAGAGACCAAGTACTTC. It translates to CASSPGLAGVETKYF. The whole variable domain, remainder taken from reference TRBV14 and TRBJ2-5, is EAGVTQFPSHSVIEKGQTVTLRCDPISGHDNLYWYRRVMGKEIKFLLHFVKESKQDESGMPNNRFLAERTGGTYSTLKVQPAELEDSGVYFCASSPGLAGVETKYFGPGTRLLVL.

This clonotype was seen at least ten times. The genes are TRBV9 and TRBJ2-2, with a weak D call TRBD1 (5 bases). CDR1 is SGDLS and CDR2 is YYNGEE in the germline V gene. Trimming cost V 4 bases and J 6 bases, with 16 bases left between them. The CDR3 totals 15 residues. CDR3 nucleotides: TGTGCCAGCAGCTTCACAGGAGCGCGGTCCGGGGAGCTGTTTTTT. Encoded protein: CASSFTGARSGELFF.

This sequence joins TRBV20-1 and TRBJ2-5; 9 bases fit TRBD1. J lost 5 bases, V lost 3 bases, and 4 bases had no gene match. This CDR3 contains 13 residues. CDR1 is DFQATT and CDR2 is SNEGSKA in the germline V gene (reference sequence). The CDR3 loop reads CSARSDRGETQYF. CDR3 DNA: TGCAGTGCTAGGTCGGACAGGGGTGAGACCCAGTACTTC.

This clonotype was found once. One junction end disagrees with the germline gene, perhaps due to a read error. The genes are TRBV7-3 and TRBJ2-7, with 8 bases fitting TRBD2. This CDR3 has 16 residues. The germline V gene has CDR1 SGHTA and CDR2 FQGTGA. CDR3: CANSPNPLGLEGEQYF. The CDR3 coding sequence is TGTGCCAACAGCCCAAATCCCCTGGGACTAGAAGGCGAGCAGTACTTC.

This CDR3 reads CAWSVGLRDTQYF. The DNA for the CDR3 is TGTGCCTGGAGTGTGGGGCTCCGAGATACGCAGTATTTT. This chain links TRBV30 with TRBJ2-3; D is possibly TRBD1 (5 bases). Trimming left V 0 bases short and J 5 bases short, with 9 bases between. The V gene's germline CDR1 is GTSNPN and CDR2 SVGIG (reference sequence). This CDR3 contains 13 residues.

This clonotype appeared a few times. The chain uses TRBV3-1 and TRBJ2-2; 7 bases align to TRBD2. Germline assignment: CDR1 LGHDT and CDR2 YNNKEL (reference sequence). The ends lost 6 bases at V and 7 bases at J; junction bases unmatched: 8. The CDR3 spans 14 residues. This CDR3 is CASRHGGRNGELFF. As DNA, the CDR3 is TGTGCCAGCAGGCACGGGGGGAGGAACGGGGAGCTGTTTTTT.

V and J are TRBV7-8 and TRBJ1-3, with D perhaps TRBD1 (5 bases). There are 15 residues in the CDR3. Germline CDR1 and CDR2: SGHVS and FQNEAQ. The germline V and J ends were trimmed by 5 bases and 6 bases, with 17 bases remaining between them. CDR3 in DNA: TGTGCCAGCAGCCGACCCGGGGCAATGGCAAACACCATATATTTT. This sequence encodes CASSRPGAMANTIYF.